Below are 21 T cell receptor beta chains sequenced from a single sample in a study of Ad26.COV2.S vaccination and SARS-CoV-2 variants. The treatment denotes: over 15 received Ad26.COV2.S at low or high dose, single or two shots; about five received placebo; per-sample allocation not given. Sample collection was performed on day 63 after the first vaccine or placebo injection. Repertoires were generated with immunoSEQ multiplex PCR, while TCRdb's copy carries only in-frame clones and drops some. The top ten hold 1.5% to 2% of the sample, which has over 450,000 clones, roughly 87% seen once. The source was peripheral blood, collected in a trial of Ad26.COV2.S vaccine versus placebo. The receptor source for this set is a person between 18 and 65 years old who received the Ad26.COV2.S COVID-19 vaccine or a placebo.

This chain links TRBV7-9 with TRBJ2-7, with 9 bases identical to TRBD1. The length of the CDR3 is 14 residues. Trimming cost V 5 bases and J 6 bases; bases outside gene matches: 8. The germline V gene has CDR1 SEHNR and CDR2 FQNEAQ (reference sequence). CDR3 nucleotide sequence: TGTGCCAGCAGCCCGACAGGGGGTGATCGCGAGCAGTACTTC. It codes for CASSPTGGDREQYF.

The CDR3 reads CASSQGQVGRDTQYF. The CDR3, as DNA: TGTGCCAGCAGCCAAGGTCAGGTTGGTAGGGATACGCAGTATTTT. The J gene is TRBJ2-3, the V gene TRBV4-2, with D hard to call. With 1 base removed from V and 6 bases from J, the gap between germline ends came to 14 bases. Germline CDR1 is LGHNA and CDR2 is YNFKEQ. The CDR3 runs to 15 residues.

This chain connects TRBV10-3 to TRBJ2-1; D might be TRBD2 (5 bases). There are 13 residues in the CDR3. The germline V gene has CDR1 ENHRY and CDR2 SYGVKD. V lost 2 bases and J lost 8, with 10 bases in between. As DNA, the CDR3 is TGTGCCATCAGTGAGCGGGAACGCGATGAGCAGTTCTTC. Protein product: CAISERERDEQFF.

The chain employs TRBV9 and TRBJ1-1, with no clear D. The germline gives CDR1 SGDLS, CDR2 YYNGEE. This CDR3 spans 14 amino acids. Trimming took off 0 bases at V and 4 bases at J, with 10 bases between the two ends. The CDR3 DNA sequence: TGTGCCAGCAGCGTAGGTGGCTTGAGCACTGAAGCTTTCTTT. It translates to CASSVGGLSTEAFF. The full variable domain, in which reference TRBV9 and TRBJ1-1 provide the parts outside the CDR3, is DSGVTQTPKHLITATGQRVTLRCSPRSGDLSVYWYQQSLDQGLQFLIQYYNGEERAKGNILERFSAQQFPDLHSELNLSSLELGDSALYFCASSVGGLSTEAFFGQGTRLTVV.

This sequence joins TRBV4-1 and TRBJ1-1; the match to TRBD1 covers 12 bases. The germline CDR1 and CDR2 sequences are MGHRA and YSYEKL. This CDR3 is built from 17 residues. The junction had 5 bases not matched to a gene; V was cut back by 0 bases and J by 3 bases. The CDR3 DNA reads TGCGCCAGCAGCCAAGAGGGGACAGGGGGCCCGGACACTGAAGCTTTCTTT. It encodes CASSQEGTGGPDTEAFF.

The chain joins TRBV15 to TRBJ1-5; perhaps TRBD1 as D (5 bases). The germline CDR1 and CDR2 sequences are LNHNV and YYDKDF (reference sequence). The CDR3 length is 15 residues. V lost 1 base, J lost 4 bases, and 11 bases lay in between. The CDR3 loop reads CATSRALPGNQPQHF. DNA for the CDR3: TGTGCCACCAGCAGAGCTTTGCCAGGGAATCAGCCCCAGCATTTT.

This clone was observed a single time. This sample also contains other DNA sequences that code for the same CDR3. The chain has TRBV11-1 and TRBJ2-7; 7 nucleotides align to TRBD2. CDR1 and CDR2 (germline): SGHAT, FQDESV (reference sequence). Trimming at V came to 5 bases and at J to 4 bases, leaving 2 bases not matched to a gene. This CDR3 region has 12 residues. The CDR3 loop is CASSPGGYEQYF. The CDR3 coding sequence is TGTGCCAGCAGCCCCGGGGGGTACGAGCAGTACTTC.

The J gene is TRBJ2-1, the V gene TRBV6-5; 9 bases are a match to TRBD2. Trimming removed 10 bases from V and 9 bases from J; junction bases left unmatched: 16. This CDR3 is built from 15 residues. Germline lookup yields CDR1 MNHEY and CDR2 SVGAGI. The CDR3 nucleotides read TGTGCCACATTTCGTTTACCTAGCGGGGTATTTGAGCAGTTCTTC. It is translated as CATFRLPSGVFEQFF.

CDR3: CAWSLPPLTGNEQFF. CDR3 DNA: TGTGCCTGGAGCCTACCCCCGCTAACTGGCAATGAGCAGTTCTTC. V usage is TRBV30 and J usage is TRBJ2-1; D is uncertain. Germline CDR1 and CDR2: GTSNPN and SVGIG (reference sequence). This CDR3 comprises 15 residues. Trimming shortened V by 3 bases and J by 6 bases, and 18 bases separated the two germline ends.

The chain employs TRBV27 and TRBJ2-7; 7 positions agree with TRBD2. The V gene end was trimmed by 4 bases and the J gene end by 1 base; junction bases not matched to a gene: 7. Germline lookup yields CDR1 MNHEY and CDR2 SMNVEV (reference sequence). The CDR3 runs 15 residues. CDR3 region: CASSSPRLASYEQYF. CDR3 bases: TGTGCCAGCAGTTCCCCCCGACTAGCTTCCTACGAGCAGTACTTC.

The chain joins TRBV28 to TRBJ2-3, with D hard to call. CDR1 MDHEN and CDR2 SYDVKM come from the germline V gene. The CDR3 extends over 11 amino acids. Trimming pared 7 bases from V and 0 bases from J, leaving 2 bases between. The CDR3 region is CASTSTDTQYF. The DNA of the CDR3 is TGTGCCAGCACTAGCACAGATACGCAGTATTTT.

The rearrangement links TRBV6-1 to TRBJ1-2, with D perhaps TRBD1 (5 bases). V shed 0 bases and J shed 0 bases, with 17 bases lying between them. The CDR3 length is 18 residues. Germline V lookup: CDR1 MNHNS, CDR2 SASEGT. As DNA, the CDR3 is TGTGCCAGCAGTGAAGCATTGGGGGGTACCCGTTCTAACTATGGCTACACCTTC. It codes for CASSEALGGTRSNYGYTF.

This clone was recorded only once. The chain combines TRBV6-2 or TRBV6-3 with TRBJ2-5, with D possibly being TRBD1 (5 bases). CDR1 is MNHEY, CDR2 SVGEGT, per germline. The CDR3 is made up of 14 amino acids. Trimming cost V 6 bases and J 4 bases, with 15 bases left between them. This chain's CDR3 is CASSPQGLRETQYF. CDR3 in DNA: TGTGCCAGCAGCCCCCAGGGTTTAAGAGAGACCCAGTACTTC.

The chain joins TRBV10-3 to TRBJ1-2; 8 nucleotides line up with TRBD1. The germline V gene encodes CDR1 ENHRY and CDR2 SYGVKD. The CDR3 length is 16 residues. The V segment lost 2 bases and the J segment 5 bases; nucleotides outside the gene matches: 10. CDR3 DNA sequence: TGTGCCATCAGTGAGGAGGGCGGCAGGGGGCTATATGGCTACACCTTC. This translates into CAISEEGGRGLYGYTF.

The gene calls are TRBV28 and TRBJ1-5, with unresolved D. Trimming cost V 2 bases and J 2 bases, with 16 bases left between them. Per the germline V gene, CDR1 is MDHEN and CDR2 is SYDVKM. CDR3 length: 17 residues. The CDR3 spells CASSLPGEREGNQPQHF. CDR3 DNA sequence: TGTGCCAGCAGTTTACCGGGAGAGAGGGAGGGCAATCAGCCCCAGCATTTT.

The V and J genes are TRBV29-1 and TRBJ2-4; tentatively, D is TRBD2 (5 bases). CDR1 is SQVTM, CDR2 ANQGSEA, per germline. The CDR3 is 13 residues long. V was shortened by 7 bases and J by 0 bases, with 10 bases between the two germline ends. CDR3 in amino acids: CSATGLAKNIQYF. CDR3 nucleotides: TGCAGCGCCACGGGATTAGCCAAAAACATTCAGTACTTC.

CDR3 nucleotides: TGTGCCAGCAGTTCACAAGGTAGGGGGGGCCAGGAAGGCTACACCTTC. This codes for CASSSQGRGGQEGYTF. The chain links TRBV4-2 to TRBJ1-2; tentatively, D is TRBD1 (6 bases). CDR1 is LGHNA, CDR2 YNFKEQ, per germline. Trimming stripped 6 bases from V and 8 bases from J, with 25 bases between. The CDR3 is made up of 16 amino acids.

The genes are TRBV28 and TRBJ2-7, with a weak D call TRBD2 (6 bases). The germline CDR1 and CDR2 sequences are MDHEN and SYDVKM. The CDR3 consists of 13 residues. V lost 2 bases to trimming and J lost 6 bases, with 11 bases between them. The CDR3 DNA is TGTGCCAGCAGTTTACCCAGTAGCGGCGAGCAGTACTTC. Translating it yields CASSLPSSGEQYF.

The genes are TRBV6-5 and TRBJ2-5; 7 positions match TRBD2. The CDR3 totals 13 residues. Germline V lookup: CDR1 MNHEY, CDR2 SVGAGI. The V segment lost 2 bases and the J segment 6 bases; nucleotides outside the gene matches: 3. The CDR3 region has the DNA TGTGCCAGCAGTTACGGGAGGGGAAAGACCCAGTACTTC. It specifies CASSYGRGKTQYF.

V usage is TRBV6-2 or TRBV6-3 and J usage is TRBJ1-5; tentative D call: TRBD1 (6 bases). Trimming shortened V by 5 bases and J by 7 bases, and 18 bases separated the two germline ends. CDR1 and CDR2 from the germline V gene are MNHEY and SVGEGT. The CDR3 runs to 15 residues. The CDR3 bases are TGTGCCAGCAGTAGCCTGACAGGCCCGGGCCAGCCCCAGCATTTT. Translation: CASSSLTGPGQPQHF.

This chain connects TRBV19 to TRBJ1-4; D call uncertain. CDR3 length: 15 residues. With 1 base removed from V and 7 bases from J, the gap between germline ends came to 13 bases. In germline, CDR1 is LNHDA, CDR2 SQIVND (reference sequence). CDR3 amino acids: CASSIVGSYGEKLFF. The CDR3 DNA reads as TGTGCCAGTAGTATAGTCGGCAGTTACGGTGAAAAACTGTTTTTT.